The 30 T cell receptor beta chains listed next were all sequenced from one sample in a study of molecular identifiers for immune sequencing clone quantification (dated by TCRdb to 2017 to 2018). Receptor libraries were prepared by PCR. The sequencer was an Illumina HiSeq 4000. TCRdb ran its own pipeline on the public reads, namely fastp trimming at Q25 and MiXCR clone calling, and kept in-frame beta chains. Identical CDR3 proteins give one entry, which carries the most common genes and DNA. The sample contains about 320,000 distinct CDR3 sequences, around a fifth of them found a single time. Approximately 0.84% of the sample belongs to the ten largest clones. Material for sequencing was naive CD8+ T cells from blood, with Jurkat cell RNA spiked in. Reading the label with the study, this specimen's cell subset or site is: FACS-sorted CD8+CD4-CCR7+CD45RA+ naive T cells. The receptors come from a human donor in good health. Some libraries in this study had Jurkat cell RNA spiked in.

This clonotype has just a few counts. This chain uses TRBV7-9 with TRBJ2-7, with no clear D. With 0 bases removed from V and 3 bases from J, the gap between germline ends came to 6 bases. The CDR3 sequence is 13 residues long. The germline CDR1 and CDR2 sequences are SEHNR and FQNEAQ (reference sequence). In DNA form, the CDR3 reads TGTGCCAGCAGCTTAGCGGGTCTCTACGAGCAGTACTTC. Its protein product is CASSLAGLYEQYF.

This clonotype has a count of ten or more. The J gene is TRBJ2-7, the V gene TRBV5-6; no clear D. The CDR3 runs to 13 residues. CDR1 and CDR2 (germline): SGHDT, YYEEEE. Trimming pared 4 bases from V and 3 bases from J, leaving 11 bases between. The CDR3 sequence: CASSLRQSYEQYF. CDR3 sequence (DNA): TGTGCCAGCAGCCTTCGACAAAGCTACGAGCAGTACTTC.

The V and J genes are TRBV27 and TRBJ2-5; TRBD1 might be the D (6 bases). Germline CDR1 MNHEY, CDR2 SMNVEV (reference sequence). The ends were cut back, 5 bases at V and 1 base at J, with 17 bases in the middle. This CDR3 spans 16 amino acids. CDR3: CASSNILNRAQETQYF. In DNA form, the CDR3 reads TGTGCCAGCAGTAACATCCTAAACAGGGCCCAAGAGACCCAGTACTTC.

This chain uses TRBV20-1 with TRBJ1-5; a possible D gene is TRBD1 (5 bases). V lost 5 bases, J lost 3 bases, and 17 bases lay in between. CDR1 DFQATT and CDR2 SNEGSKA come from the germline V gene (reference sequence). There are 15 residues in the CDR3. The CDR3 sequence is CSALPRGFVNQPQHF. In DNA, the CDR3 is TGCAGTGCTCTGCCTAGGGGATTTGTCAATCAGCCCCAGCATTTT.

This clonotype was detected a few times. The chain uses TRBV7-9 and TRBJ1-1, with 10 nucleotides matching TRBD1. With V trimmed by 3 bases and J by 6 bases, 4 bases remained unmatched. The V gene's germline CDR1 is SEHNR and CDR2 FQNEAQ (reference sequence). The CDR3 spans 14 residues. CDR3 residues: CASSFSDRGPEAFF. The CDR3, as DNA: TGTGCCAGCAGCTTTTCAGACAGGGGGCCTGAAGCTTTCTTT.

CDR3 in amino acids: CASKLLAQRPYNEQFF. The CDR3 nucleotides read TGTGCCAGCAAATTACTAGCACAAAGACCTTACAATGAGCAGTTCTTC. The chain recombines TRBV6-1 with TRBJ2-1; a possible D gene is TRBD2 (6 bases). V lost 7 bases and J 4 bases, leaving 20 bases between the germline ends. The CDR3 is made up of 16 amino acids. Germline V gene sequence: CDR1 MNHNS, CDR2 SASEGT.

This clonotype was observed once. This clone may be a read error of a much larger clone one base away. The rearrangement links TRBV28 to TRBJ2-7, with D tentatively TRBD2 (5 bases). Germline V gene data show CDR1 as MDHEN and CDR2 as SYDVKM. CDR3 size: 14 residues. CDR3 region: CACSHSEGPYEQYF. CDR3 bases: TGTGCCTGCAGTCACAGTGAGGGCCCCTACGAGCAGTACTTC.

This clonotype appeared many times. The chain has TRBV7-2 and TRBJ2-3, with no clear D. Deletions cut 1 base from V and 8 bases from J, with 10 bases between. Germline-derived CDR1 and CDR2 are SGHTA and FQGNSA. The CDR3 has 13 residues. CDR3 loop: CASSLGGPITQYF. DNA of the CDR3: TGTGCCAGCAGCTTAGGAGGACCGATTACGCAGTATTTT.

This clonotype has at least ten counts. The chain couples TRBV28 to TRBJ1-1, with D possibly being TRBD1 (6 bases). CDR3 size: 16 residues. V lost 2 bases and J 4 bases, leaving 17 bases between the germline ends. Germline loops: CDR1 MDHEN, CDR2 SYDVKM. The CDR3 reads CASSLRTQGPSTEAFF. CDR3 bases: TGTGCCAGCAGTTTACGAACCCAGGGGCCCAGCACTGAAGCTTTCTTT.

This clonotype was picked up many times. The CDR3 DNA follows: TGTGCCAGCAGTTACAGACAGGGGAGCTTGAACACTGAAGCTTTCTTT. This gives the protein CASSYRQGSLNTEAFF. The chain is built from TRBV6-5 and TRBJ1-1; TRBD1 matches 8 bases. V was pared by 2 bases and J by 0 bases, with 5 bases of the junction left unmatched. Germline V gives CDR1 MNHEY, CDR2 SVGAGI. This CDR3 comprises 16 residues.

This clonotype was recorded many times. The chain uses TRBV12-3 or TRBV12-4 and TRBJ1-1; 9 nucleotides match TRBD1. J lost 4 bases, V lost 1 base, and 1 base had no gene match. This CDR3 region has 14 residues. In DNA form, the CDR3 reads TGTGCCAGCAGTTTAGGGACAGGGGTCACTGAAGCTTTCTTT. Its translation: CASSLGTGVTEAFF.

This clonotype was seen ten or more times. The CDR3 region is CASSYSGLAENTGELFF. The CDR3 DNA reads as TGTGCCAGCAGTTACTCTGGTCTAGCGGAGAACACCGGGGAGCTGTTTTTT. This chain uses TRBV6-5 with TRBJ2-2, with 7 bases fitting TRBD2. The CDR3 totals 17 residues. Losses at the gene ends were 0 bases for V and 1 base for J; bases not matched to a gene: 5. CDR1 is MNHEY and CDR2 is SVGAGI in the germline V gene.

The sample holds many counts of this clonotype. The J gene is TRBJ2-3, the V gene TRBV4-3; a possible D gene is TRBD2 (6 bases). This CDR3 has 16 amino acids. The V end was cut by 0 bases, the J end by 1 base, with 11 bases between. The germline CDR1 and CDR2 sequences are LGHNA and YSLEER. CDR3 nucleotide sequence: TGCGCCAGCAGCCAAGAGGGGGACTGGGGCACAGATACGCAGTATTTT. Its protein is CASSQEGDWGTDTQYF.

CDR3 bases: TGTGCCATCAGCCCTGGGCCCTCTGGAAACACCATATATTTT. Amino acid sequence: CAISPGPSGNTIYF. This chain joins TRBV10-3 and TRBJ1-3, with D uncertain. From germline, CDR1 is ENHRY and CDR2 SYGVKD. The ends were cut back, 6 bases at V and 0 bases at J, with 9 bases in the middle. The CDR3 spans 14 residues.

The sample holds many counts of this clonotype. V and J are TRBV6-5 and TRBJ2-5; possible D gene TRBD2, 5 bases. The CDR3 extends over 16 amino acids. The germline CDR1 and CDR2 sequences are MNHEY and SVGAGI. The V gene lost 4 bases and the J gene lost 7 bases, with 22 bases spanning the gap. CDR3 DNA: TGTGCCAGCAGTTTGGTGGGAGTCAGATTGGGAGTGACCCAGTACTTC. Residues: CASSLVGVRLGVTQYF.

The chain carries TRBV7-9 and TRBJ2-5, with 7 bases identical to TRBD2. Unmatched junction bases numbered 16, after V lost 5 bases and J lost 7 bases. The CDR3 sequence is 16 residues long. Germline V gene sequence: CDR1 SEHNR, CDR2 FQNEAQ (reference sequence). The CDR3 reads CASSEGLGRVSGTQYF. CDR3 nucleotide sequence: TGTGCCAGCAGCGAAGGACTAGGACGGGTTAGTGGGACCCAGTACTTC.

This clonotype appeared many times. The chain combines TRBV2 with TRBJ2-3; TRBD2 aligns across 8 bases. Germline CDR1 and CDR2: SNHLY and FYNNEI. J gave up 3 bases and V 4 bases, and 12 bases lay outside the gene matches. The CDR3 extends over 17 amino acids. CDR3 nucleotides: TGTGCCAGCAGTGGACATCCGGGACTAGGTAGGACAGATACGCAGTATTTT. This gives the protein CASSGHPGLGRTDTQYF.

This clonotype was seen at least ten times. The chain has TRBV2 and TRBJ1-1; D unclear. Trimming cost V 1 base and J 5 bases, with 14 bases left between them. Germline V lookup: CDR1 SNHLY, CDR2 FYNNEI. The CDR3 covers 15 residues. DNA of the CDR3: TGTGCCAGCAGTGAAGGGGGTACCCGGAGGACTGAAGCTTTCTTT. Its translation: CASSEGGTRRTEAFF.

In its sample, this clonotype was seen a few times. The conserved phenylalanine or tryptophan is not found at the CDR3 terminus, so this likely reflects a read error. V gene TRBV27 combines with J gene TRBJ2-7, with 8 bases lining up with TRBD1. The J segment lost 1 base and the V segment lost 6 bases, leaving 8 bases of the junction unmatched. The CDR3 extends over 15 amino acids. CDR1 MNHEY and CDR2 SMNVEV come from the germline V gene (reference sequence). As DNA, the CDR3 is TGTGCCAGCAGGCAAACAGGGGGTGGGTCCTACGAGCAGTACCTC. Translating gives CASRQTGGGSYEQYL.

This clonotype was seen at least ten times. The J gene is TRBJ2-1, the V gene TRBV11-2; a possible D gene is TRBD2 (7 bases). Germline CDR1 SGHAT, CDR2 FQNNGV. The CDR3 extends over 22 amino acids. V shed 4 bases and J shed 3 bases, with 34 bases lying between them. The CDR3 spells CASSSAPSYGGTNLRGYNEQFF. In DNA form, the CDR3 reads TGTGCCAGCAGCTCCGCGCCCTCTTACGGGGGGACAAACCTGCGGGGCTACAATGAGCAGTTCTTC.

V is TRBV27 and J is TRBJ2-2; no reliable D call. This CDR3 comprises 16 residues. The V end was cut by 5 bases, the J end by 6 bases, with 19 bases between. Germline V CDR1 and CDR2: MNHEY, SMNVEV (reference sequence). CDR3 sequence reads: CASSPRVGPYPGELFF. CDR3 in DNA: TGTGCCAGCAGTCCCCGGGTCGGCCCCTACCCCGGGGAGCTGTTTTTT.

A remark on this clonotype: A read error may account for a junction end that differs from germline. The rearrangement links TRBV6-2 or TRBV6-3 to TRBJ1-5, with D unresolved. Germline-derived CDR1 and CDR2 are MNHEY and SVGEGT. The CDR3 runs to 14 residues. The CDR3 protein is CACSYGGGNQPQHF. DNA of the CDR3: TGTGCCTGCAGTTACGGCGGTGGCAATCAGCCCCAGCATTTT.

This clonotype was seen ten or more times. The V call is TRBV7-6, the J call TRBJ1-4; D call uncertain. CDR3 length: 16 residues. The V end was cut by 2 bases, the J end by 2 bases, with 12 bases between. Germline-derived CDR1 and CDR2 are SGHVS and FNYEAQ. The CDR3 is CASSLLRFGTNEKLFF. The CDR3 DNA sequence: TGTGCCAGCAGCTTATTACGGTTTGGCACTAATGAAAAACTGTTTTTT.

DNA for the CDR3: TGTGCCAGCAGTTTAACGGGGACAGGGAAAAGCTCTGGGGCCAACGTCCTGACTTTC. Protein: CASSLTGTGKSSGANVLTF. V and J are TRBV27 and TRBJ2-6, with TRBD1 matching 9 bases. From germline, CDR1 is MNHEY and CDR2 SMNVEV (reference sequence). The CDR3 covers 19 residues. After removal of 2 bases from V and 0 bases from J, the junction contained 8 bases not matched to a gene.

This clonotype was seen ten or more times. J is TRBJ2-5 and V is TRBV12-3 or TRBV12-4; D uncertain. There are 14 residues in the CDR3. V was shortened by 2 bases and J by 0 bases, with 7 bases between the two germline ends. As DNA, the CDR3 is TGTGCCAGCAGTTTAATGGAGTACCAAGAGACCCAGTACTTC. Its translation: CASSLMEYQETQYF.

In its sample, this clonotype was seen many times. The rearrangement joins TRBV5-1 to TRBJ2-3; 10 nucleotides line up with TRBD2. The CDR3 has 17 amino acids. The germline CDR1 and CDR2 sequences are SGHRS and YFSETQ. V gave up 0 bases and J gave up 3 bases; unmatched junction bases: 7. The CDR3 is CASSLGGTSVLTDTQYF. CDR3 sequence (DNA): TGCGCCAGCAGCTTGGGGGGGACTAGCGTATTGACAGATACGCAGTATTTT.

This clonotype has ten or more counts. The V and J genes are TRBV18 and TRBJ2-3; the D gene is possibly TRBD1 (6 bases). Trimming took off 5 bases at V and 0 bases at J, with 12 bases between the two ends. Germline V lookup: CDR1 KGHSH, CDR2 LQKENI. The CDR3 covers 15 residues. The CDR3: CASSSTGQSTDTQYF. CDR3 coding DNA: TGTGCCAGCTCATCCACAGGGCAAAGCACAGATACGCAGTATTTT.

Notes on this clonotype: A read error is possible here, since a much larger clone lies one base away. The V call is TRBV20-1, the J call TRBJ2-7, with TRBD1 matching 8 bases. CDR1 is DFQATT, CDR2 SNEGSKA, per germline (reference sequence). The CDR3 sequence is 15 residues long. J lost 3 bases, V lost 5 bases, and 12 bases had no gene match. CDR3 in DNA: TGCAGTGCTCCCAACTCAGGGGGCCGCGGCTACGAGCAGTACTTC. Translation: CSAPNSGGRGYEQYF.

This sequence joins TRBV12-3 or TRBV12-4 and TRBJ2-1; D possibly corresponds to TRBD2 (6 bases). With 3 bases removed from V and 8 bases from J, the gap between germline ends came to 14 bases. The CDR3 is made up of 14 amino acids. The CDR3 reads CASSFRTGVYEQFF. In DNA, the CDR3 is TGTGCCAGCAGTTTTCGTACGGGAGTCTATGAGCAGTTCTTC.

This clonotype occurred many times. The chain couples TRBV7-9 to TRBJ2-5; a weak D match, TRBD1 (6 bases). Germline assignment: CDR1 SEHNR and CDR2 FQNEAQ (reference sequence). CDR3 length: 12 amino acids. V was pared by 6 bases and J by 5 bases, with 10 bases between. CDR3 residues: CASRNRDETQYF. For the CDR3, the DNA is TGTGCCAGCAGAAACAGGGACGAGACCCAGTACTTC.